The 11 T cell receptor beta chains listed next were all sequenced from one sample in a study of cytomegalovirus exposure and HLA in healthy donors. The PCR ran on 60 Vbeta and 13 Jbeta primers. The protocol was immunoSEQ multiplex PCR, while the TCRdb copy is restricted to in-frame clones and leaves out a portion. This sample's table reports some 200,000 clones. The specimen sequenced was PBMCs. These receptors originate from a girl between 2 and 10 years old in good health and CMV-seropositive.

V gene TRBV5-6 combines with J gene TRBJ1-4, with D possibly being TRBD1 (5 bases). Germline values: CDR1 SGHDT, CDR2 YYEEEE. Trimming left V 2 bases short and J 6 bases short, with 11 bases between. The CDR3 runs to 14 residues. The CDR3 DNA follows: TGTGCCAGCAGCTTCGGCCAAGGGGATGAAAAACTGTTTTTT. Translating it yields CASSFGQGDEKLFF.

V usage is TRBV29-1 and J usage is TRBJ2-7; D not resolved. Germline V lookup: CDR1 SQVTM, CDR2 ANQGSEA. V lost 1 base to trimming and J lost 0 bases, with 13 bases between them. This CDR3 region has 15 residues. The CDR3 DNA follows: TGCAGCGTTGAAGTGACCAGGTCTTCCTCCTACGAGCAGTACTTC. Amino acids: CSVEVTRSSSYEQYF.

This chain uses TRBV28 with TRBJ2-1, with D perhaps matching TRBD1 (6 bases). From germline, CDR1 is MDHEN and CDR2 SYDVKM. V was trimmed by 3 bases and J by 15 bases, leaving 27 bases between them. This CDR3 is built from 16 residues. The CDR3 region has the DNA TGTGCCAGCAGTTTTTTACGTAGGACCCTTCTACAGGGCTGGTTCTTC. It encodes CASSFLRRTLLQGWFF.

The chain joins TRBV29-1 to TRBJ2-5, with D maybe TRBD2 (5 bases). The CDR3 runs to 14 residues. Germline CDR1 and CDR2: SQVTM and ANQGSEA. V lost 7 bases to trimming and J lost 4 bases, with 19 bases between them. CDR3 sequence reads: CSAAKRGRAETQYF. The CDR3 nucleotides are TGCAGCGCCGCTAAGAGAGGGAGAGCAGAGACCCAGTACTTC.

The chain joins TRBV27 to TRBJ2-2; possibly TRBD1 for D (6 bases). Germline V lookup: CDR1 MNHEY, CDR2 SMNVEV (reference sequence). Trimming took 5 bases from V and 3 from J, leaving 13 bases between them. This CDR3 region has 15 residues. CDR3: CASSLPGQHTGELFF. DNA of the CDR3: TGTGCCAGCAGTCTGCCGGGACAACACACCGGGGAGCTGTTTTTT.

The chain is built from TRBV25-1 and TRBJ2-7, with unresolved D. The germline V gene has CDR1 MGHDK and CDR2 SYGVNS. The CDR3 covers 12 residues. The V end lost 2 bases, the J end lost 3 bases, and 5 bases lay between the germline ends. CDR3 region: CASSEVFYEQYF. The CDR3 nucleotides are TGTGCCAGCAGTGAAGTCTTCTACGAGCAGTACTTC.

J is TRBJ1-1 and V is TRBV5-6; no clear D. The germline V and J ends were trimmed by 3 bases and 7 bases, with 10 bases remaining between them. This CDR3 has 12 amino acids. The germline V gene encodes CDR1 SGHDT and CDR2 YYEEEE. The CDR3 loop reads CASSSSHGEAFF. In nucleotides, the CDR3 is TGTGCCAGCAGCTCGAGCCACGGTGAAGCTTTCTTT.

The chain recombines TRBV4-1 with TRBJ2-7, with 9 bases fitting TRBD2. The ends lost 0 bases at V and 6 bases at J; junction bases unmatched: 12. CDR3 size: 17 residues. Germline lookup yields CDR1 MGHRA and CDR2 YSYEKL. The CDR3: CASSQERASGKVVEQYF. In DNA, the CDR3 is TGCGCCAGCAGCCAAGAGCGTGCTAGCGGGAAAGTTGTCGAGCAGTACTTC.

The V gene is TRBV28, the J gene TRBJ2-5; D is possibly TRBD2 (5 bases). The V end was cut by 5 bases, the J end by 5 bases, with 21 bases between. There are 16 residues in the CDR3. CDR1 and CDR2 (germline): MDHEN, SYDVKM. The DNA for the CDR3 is TGTGCCAGCAGTGCACGACTAAGCCCGGCCTCGGAGACCCAGTACTTC. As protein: CASSARLSPASETQYF.

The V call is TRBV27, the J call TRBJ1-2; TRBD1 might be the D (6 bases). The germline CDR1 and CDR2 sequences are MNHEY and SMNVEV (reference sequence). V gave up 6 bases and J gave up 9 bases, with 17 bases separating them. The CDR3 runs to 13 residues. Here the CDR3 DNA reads TGTGCCAGCAGGCTCACCCCAGGGGATCGCTACACCTTC. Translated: CASRLTPGDRYTF.

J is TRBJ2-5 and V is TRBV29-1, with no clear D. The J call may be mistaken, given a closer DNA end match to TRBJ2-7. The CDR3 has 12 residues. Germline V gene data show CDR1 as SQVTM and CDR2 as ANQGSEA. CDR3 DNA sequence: TGCAGCGTTAAAGGCACAGCCTACGAGCAGTACTTC. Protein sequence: CSVKGTAYEQYF.